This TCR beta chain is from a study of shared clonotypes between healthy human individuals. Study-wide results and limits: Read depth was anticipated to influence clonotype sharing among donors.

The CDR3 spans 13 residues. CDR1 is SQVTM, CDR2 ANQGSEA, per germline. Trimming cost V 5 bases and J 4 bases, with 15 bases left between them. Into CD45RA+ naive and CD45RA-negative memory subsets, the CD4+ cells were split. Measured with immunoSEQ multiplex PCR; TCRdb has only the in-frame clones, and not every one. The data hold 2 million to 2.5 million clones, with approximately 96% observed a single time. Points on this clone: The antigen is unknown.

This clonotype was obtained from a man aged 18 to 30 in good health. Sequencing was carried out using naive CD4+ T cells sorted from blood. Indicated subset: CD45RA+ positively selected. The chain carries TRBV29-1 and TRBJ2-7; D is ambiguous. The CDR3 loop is CSVKDPVWYEQYF. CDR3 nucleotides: TGCAGCGTTAAGGACCCGGTATGGTACGAGCAGTACTTC.